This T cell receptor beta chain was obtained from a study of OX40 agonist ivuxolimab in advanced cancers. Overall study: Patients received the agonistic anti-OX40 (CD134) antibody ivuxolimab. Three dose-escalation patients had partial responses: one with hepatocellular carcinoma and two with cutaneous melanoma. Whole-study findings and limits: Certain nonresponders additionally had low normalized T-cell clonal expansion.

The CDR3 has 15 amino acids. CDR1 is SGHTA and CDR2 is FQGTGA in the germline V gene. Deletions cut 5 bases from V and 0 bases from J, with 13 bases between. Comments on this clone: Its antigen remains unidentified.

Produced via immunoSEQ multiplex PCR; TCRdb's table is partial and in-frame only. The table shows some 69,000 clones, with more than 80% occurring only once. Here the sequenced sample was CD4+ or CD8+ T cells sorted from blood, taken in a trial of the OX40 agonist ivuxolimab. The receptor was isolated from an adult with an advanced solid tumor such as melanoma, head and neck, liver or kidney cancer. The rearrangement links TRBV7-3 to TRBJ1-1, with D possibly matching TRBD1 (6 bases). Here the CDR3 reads CASSLHRVLNTEAFF. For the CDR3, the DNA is TGTGCCAGCAGCCTCCACAGGGTGTTGAACACTGAAGCTTTCTTT. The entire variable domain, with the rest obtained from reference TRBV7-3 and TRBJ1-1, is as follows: GAGVSQTPSNKVTEKGKYVELRCDPISGHTALYWYRQSLGQGPEFLIYFQGTGAADDSGLPNDRFFAVRPEGSVSTLKIQRTERGDSAVYLCASSLHRVLNTEAFFGQGTRLTVV.